The 6 T cell receptor beta chains below come from one sample, sequenced in a study of T-cell reconstitution after alpha-beta-depleted transplantation in children. A library of TCRbeta sequences, prepared with unique molecular identifiers, was generated. TCRdb re-called the PCR reads with MiXCR, one entry per CDR3 protein. Here the sample spans some 400,000 distinct CDR3 sequences, just over 20% being singletons. The sequenced sample was PBMCs from the stem cell graft donor, obtained from the stem cell graft. The receptors come from a human donor who donated a stem cell graft to a child with acute myeloid leukemia.

The V and J genes are TRBV18 and TRBJ2-3; D uncertain. Trimming took 4 bases from V and 4 from J, leaving 12 bases between them. The CDR3 has 14 amino acids. CDR1 and CDR2 from the germline V gene are KGHSH and LQKENI. The CDR3 region is CASSQVPNPDTQYF. Written as DNA, the CDR3 is TGTGCCAGCTCACAGGTGCCCAACCCAGATACGCAGTATTTT.

The chain has TRBV7-3 and TRBJ1-2; D unresolved. The CDR3 sequence is 11 residues long. The germline V gene has CDR1 SGHTA and CDR2 FQGTGA. The CDR3 here is CAKRGRYGYTF. The CDR3 bases are TGTGCGAAAAGAGGGCGGTATGGCTACACCTTC.

The V call is TRBV5-1, the J call TRBJ2-7; the D is unclear. Per germline, CDR1 SGHRS and CDR2 YFSETQ. The V end lost 1 base, the J end lost 0 bases, and 11 bases lay between the germline ends. CDR3 length: 15 amino acids. The CDR3 is CASSLPFPDSYEQYF. The CDR3 bases are TGCGCCAGCAGCTTGCCCTTCCCAGACTCCTACGAGCAGTACTTC.

This clonotype has more than one count but fewer than ten. The CDR3 nucleotides read TGTGCCACCAGCAAACGACAGGGTAGCGGGAGGGCCTCGTTTGATGAGCAGTTCTTC. It codes for CATSKRQGSGRASFDEQFF. V usage is TRBV15 and J usage is TRBJ2-1, with 11 positions matching TRBD2. V gave up 4 bases and J gave up 8 bases; unmatched junction bases: 19. The CDR3 is made up of 19 amino acids. Germline loops: CDR1 LNHNV, CDR2 YYDKDF (reference sequence).

The chain is built from TRBV6-5 and TRBJ2-3; 11 positions agree with TRBD2. The CDR3 runs to 16 residues. V trimming: 4 bases; J trimming: 1 base; junction bases outside the gene matches: 4. Germline-derived CDR1 and CDR2 are MNHEY and SVGAGI. CDR3 DNA: TGTGCCAGCAGTTCCCATAGCGGGAGGGGCACAGATACGCAGTATTTT. Its translation is CASSSHSGRGTDTQYF.

This clonotype was detected a few times. The chain couples TRBV4-2 to TRBJ2-3, with D possibly TRBD1 on 7 matching bases. The ends were cut back, 1 base at V and 2 bases at J, with 22 bases in the middle. The germline V gene encodes CDR1 LGHNA and CDR2 YNFKEQ. This CDR3 spans 19 amino acids. In DNA, the CDR3 is TGTGCCAGCAGCCAAGGTGATACCAGGGGGGTTTCCAACACAGATACGCAGTATTTT. It specifies CASSQGDTRGVSNTDTQYF.